Described below is a single T cell receptor beta chain sequence and its context. Indicated time point: pre-treatment sample, taken before nivolumab and TIL therapy. Stage 4 NSCLC adults joined between October 2017 and January 2020. The CDR3 totals 16 residues. Germline CDR1 LGHNA, CDR2 YSLEER. V was trimmed by 3 bases and J by 6 bases, leaving 21 bases between them. This sample is drawn from a study of TIL therapy for anti-PD-1-resistant metastatic lung cancer. Study as a whole: Median patient age was about 50, ranging roughly 38-75 years.

Sequencing used immunoSEQ v3. TCRdb keeps only in-frame clones here, not all; method: immunoSEQ multiplex PCR. This table has under 60,000 clones, approximately 83% appearing once. The source is a person between 30 and 79 years old with non-small cell lung cancer. The source material was blood, sampled at baseline. The chain couples TRBV4-3 to TRBJ2-7; D unclear. The CDR3 loop reads CASSQAFLLDVGEQYF. CDR3 sequence (DNA): TGCGCCAGCAGCCAGGCCTTTTTATTAGACGTGGGCGAGCAGTACTTC.